The 5 T cell receptor beta chains in this list originate from one sample, sequenced in a study of blood T cell repertoires in COVID-19 (TCRdb year 2020). Libraries came from the immunoSEQ multiplex PCR assay. TCRdb limited this immuneACCESS table to in-frame rearrangements with V and J called. A share of clones is missing; checked studies link under half to unresolved V genes, and the rest is unexplained. The sample profile shows about 67,000 clones; approximately 90% of them were found once. The ten top clones hold 0.95% to 1.5% of the sample. Source material: peripheral blood. These TCRs come from a woman aged 60-75 years with acute or convalescent COVID-19.

This chain uses TRBV11-2 with TRBJ1-1; TRBD1 matches 8 bases. The trim removed 5 bases at V and 3 bases at J, leaving 8 bases unmatched. This CDR3 is 15 amino acids long. CDR1 and CDR2 from the germline V gene are SGHAT and FQNNGV. In nucleotides, the CDR3 is TGTGCCAGCAGCCCCTCCCTGGACAGGGACACTGAAGCTTTCTTT. Residues: CASSPSLDRDTEAFF.

V usage is TRBV3-1 (or the pseudogene TRBV3-2) and J usage is TRBJ2-5; TRBD2 agrees at 8 bases. The length of the CDR3 is 15 residues. Germline CDR1 LGHDT, CDR2 YNNKEL (reference sequence). The V gene end was trimmed by 8 bases and the J gene end by 1 base; junction bases not matched to a gene: 9. The CDR3 sequence: CASESSGGFQETQYF. The CDR3 DNA is TGTGCCAGCGAGTCGAGCGGGGGATTCCAAGAGACCCAGTACTTC.

The rearrangement links TRBV6-5 to TRBJ2-5, with 7 bases aligning to TRBD1. Trimming at V came to 6 bases and at J to 5 bases, leaving 12 bases not matched to a gene. CDR1 and CDR2 from the germline V gene are MNHEY and SVGAGI. The CDR3 is 15 residues long. The CDR3 DNA reads TGTGCCAGCAGCCTCCGACAGGGCAGTCGGGAGACCCAGTACTTC. As protein: CASSLRQGSRETQYF.

This clone appeared a few times. This chain joins TRBV6-2 or TRBV6-3 and TRBJ2-7, with 11 positions matching TRBD2. This CDR3 comprises 16 residues. CDR1 MNHEY and CDR2 SVGEGT come from the germline V gene. The J segment lost 4 bases and the V segment lost 2 bases, leaving 7 bases of the junction unmatched. The CDR3 DNA follows: TGTGCCAGCAGTTACAGGATAGCGGGGGGGATTTACGAGCAGTACGTC. It codes for CASSYRIAGGIYEQYV.

The chain combines TRBV24-1 with TRBJ2-2; 8 bases match TRBD2. The CDR3 runs to 16 residues. J gave up 3 bases and V 3 bases, and 5 bases lay outside the gene matches. The germline gives CDR1 KGHDR, CDR2 SFDVKD. CDR3 residues: CATSDLWRGDTGELFF. DNA for the CDR3: TGTGCCACCAGTGATCTATGGCGGGGGGACACCGGGGAGCTGTTTTTT.